This T cell receptor (beta chain) is drawn from a study of technical replicates of blood from a few donors. Data came from immunoSEQ multiplex PCR; TCRdb stores just in-frame clones and leaves some out. This sample has 53,000 or so clones, with about 86% found just once. The trim removed 6 bases at V and 9 bases at J, leaving 18 bases unmatched. The germline V gene encodes CDR1 ENHRY and CDR2 SYGVKD. The CDR3 covers 19 residues. Sequencing was carried out using PBMCs. This sequence was found in a human donor in good health. Some clones in this sample may be carry-over from other donors' samples. This sequence joins TRBV10-3 and TRBJ2-3; 16 bases map to TRBD2. The CDR3 DNA reads as TGTGCCATCAGCACCCGTAAAACCGGGACTAGCGGGAGGGCGGACACGCAGTATTTT. Its protein product is CAISTRKTGTSGRADTQYF.